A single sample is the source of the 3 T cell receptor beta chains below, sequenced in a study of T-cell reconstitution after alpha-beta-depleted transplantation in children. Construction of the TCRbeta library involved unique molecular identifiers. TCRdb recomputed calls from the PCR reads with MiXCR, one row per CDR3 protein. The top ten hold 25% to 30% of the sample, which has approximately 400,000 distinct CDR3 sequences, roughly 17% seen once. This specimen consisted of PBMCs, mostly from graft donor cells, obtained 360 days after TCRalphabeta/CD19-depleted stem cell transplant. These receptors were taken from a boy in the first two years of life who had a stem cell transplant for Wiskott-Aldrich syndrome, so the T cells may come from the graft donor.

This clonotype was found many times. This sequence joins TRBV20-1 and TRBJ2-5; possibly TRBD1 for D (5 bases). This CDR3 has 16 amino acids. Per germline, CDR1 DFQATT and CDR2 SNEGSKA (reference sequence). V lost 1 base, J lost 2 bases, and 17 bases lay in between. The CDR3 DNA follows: TGCAGTGCTAGAGTCTCAGCCAGGGCCCTACAAGAGACCCAGTACTTC. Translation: CSARVSARALQETQYF.

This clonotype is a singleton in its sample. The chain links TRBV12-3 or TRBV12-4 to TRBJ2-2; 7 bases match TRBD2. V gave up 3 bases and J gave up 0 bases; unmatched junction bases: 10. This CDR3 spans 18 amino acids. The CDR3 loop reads CASSLGLAEPANTGELFF. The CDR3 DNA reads TGTGCCAGCAGTTTGGGTCTAGCGGAGCCCGCGAACACCGGGGAGCTGTTTTTT.

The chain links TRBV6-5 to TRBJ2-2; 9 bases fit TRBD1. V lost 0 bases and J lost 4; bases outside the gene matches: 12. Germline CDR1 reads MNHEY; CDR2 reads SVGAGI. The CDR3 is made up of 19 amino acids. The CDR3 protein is CASSYSNPYRGRGTGELFF. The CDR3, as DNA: TGTGCCAGCAGTTACTCGAACCCCTACAGGGGGCGCGGCACCGGGGAGCTGTTTTTT.